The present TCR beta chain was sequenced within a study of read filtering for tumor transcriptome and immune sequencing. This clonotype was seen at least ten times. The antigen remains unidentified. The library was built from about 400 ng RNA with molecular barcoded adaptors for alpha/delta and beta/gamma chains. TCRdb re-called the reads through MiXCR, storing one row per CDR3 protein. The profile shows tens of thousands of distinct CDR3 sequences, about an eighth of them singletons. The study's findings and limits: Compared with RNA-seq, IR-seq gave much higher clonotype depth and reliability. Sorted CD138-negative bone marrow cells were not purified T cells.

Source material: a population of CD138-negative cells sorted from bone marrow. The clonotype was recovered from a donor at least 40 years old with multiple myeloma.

CDR3 region: CASSYDSSYEQYF. As DNA, the CDR3 is TGTGCCAGCAGTTACGATAGTTCCTACGAGCAGTACTTC. The chain has TRBV6-2 or TRBV6-3 and TRBJ2-7; D uncertain. The CDR3 length is 13 residues. Per the germline V gene, CDR1 is MNHEY and CDR2 is SVGEGT. V was clipped by 2 bases and J by 1 base, with 6 bases between them.